The next 12 T cell receptor beta chains were all read from a single sample in a study of shared clonotypes between healthy human individuals. The data were produced by immunoSEQ multiplex PCR, yet TCRdb's version contains in-frame clones alone and is incomplete. Counted here are more than 2 million clones, approximately 95% occurring once; the ten biggest clones make up approximately 0.13%. Input material: naive CD4+ T cells sorted from blood. Subset in this sample: CD45RA+ positively selected. These TCRs come from a man aged 18-30 years in good health.

This chain connects TRBV7-2 to TRBJ2-7; possibly TRBD2 for D (6 bases). The germline V and J ends were trimmed by 1 base and 5 bases, with 12 bases remaining between them. The CDR3 sequence is 14 residues long. Germline V gives CDR1 SGHTA, CDR2 FQGNSA. CDR3 region: CASSLDGRTNEQYF. CDR3 bases: TGTGCCAGCAGCTTAGATGGGAGGACTAACGAGCAGTACTTC.

The rearrangement uses TRBV7-2 and TRBJ2-1; TRBD2 agrees at 10 bases. From germline, CDR1 is SGHTA and CDR2 FQGNSA. Trimming took 2 bases from V and 8 from J; bases not matched to a gene: 9. CDR3 length: 16 amino acids. The CDR3 region is CASSLTSGITRYEQFF. DNA of the CDR3: TGTGCCAGCAGCTTAACTAGCGGGATAACCCGCTATGAGCAGTTCTTC.

The chain is built from TRBV5-4 and TRBJ1-1; D is uncertain. Trimming cost V 0 bases and J 1 base, with 10 bases left between them. The CDR3 covers 15 residues. CDR1 is SGHNT and CDR2 is YYREEE in the germline V gene (reference sequence). The CDR3 DNA follows: TGTGCCAGCAGCTTGGTGCAAGGGCGGAACACTGAAGCTTTCTTT. This sequence encodes CASSLVQGRNTEAFF.

The chain joins TRBV6-6 to TRBJ2-3; 10 positions match TRBD1. The V gene end was trimmed by 4 bases and the J gene end by 6 bases; junction bases not matched to a gene: 7. The CDR3 consists of 15 residues. Per germline, CDR1 MNHNY and CDR2 SVGAGI (reference sequence). CDR3 in amino acids: CASSFTDRGLDTQYF. The CDR3 DNA sequence: TGTGCCAGCAGTTTTACCGACAGGGGGCTCGATACGCAGTATTTT.

V usage is TRBV19 and J usage is TRBJ2-7, with 9 bases identical to TRBD2. The V segment lost 6 bases and the J segment 5 bases; nucleotides outside the gene matches: 8. The CDR3 has 14 amino acids. The germline V gene encodes CDR1 LNHDA and CDR2 SQIVND (reference sequence). Here the CDR3 reads CASRVAGESHEQYF. The CDR3, as DNA: TGTGCCAGTAGGGTAGCGGGAGAGTCCCACGAGCAGTACTTC.

The chain carries TRBV5-1 and TRBJ2-1, with D hard to call. Germline CDR1 is SGHRS and CDR2 is YFSETQ. Deletions cut 0 bases from V and 0 bases from J, with 13 bases between. The CDR3 loop spans 17 amino acids. The CDR3 loop reads CASSLAFGRNSYNEQFF. CDR3 coding DNA: TGCGCCAGCAGCTTGGCCTTTGGCAGGAACTCCTACAATGAGCAGTTCTTC.

About this clone itself: Other DNA sequences in the same sample also yield this CDR3. CDR3 bases: TGTGCCTGGAGTGTACAGTTAAACACTGAAGCTTTCTTT. It codes for CAWSVQLNTEAFF. This chain uses TRBV30 with TRBJ1-1; D is undetermined. The CDR3 is made up of 13 amino acids. V lost 0 bases to trimming and J lost 2 bases, with 7 bases between them. In germline, CDR1 is GTSNPN, CDR2 SVGIG (reference sequence). The full variable domain, its missing parts supplied by reference TRBV30 and TRBJ1-1, is SQTIHQWPATLVQPVGSPLSLECTVEGTSNPNLYWYRQAAGRGLQLLFYSVGIGQISSEVPQNLSASRPQDRQFILSSKKLLLSDSGFYLCAWSVQLNTEAFFGQGTRLTVV.

The gene calls are TRBV7-8 and TRBJ2-1, with 8 bases aligning to TRBD1. Trimming took 0 bases from V and 8 from J; bases not matched to a gene: 12. Per the germline V gene, CDR1 is SGHVS and CDR2 is FQNEAQ. The CDR3 sequence is 17 residues long. CDR3 in DNA: TGTGCCAGCAGCTTAGCGCTTCCGAGACAGGGGACCCATGAGCAGTTCTTC. Translating it yields CASSLALPRQGTHEQFF.

The rearrangement joins TRBV5-6 to TRBJ2-7; maybe TRBD2 (5 bases). The V gene's germline CDR1 is SGHDT and CDR2 YYEEEE. Trimming shortened V by 2 bases and J by 2 bases, and 17 bases separated the two germline ends. This CDR3 comprises 16 residues. DNA of the CDR3: TGTGCCAGCAGCTTACGGGATCGCCCTCAGGCCTACGAGCAGTACTTC. Residues: CASSLRDRPQAYEQYF. Filled out from reference TRBV5-6 and TRBJ2-7, the complete variable domain reads DAGVTQSPTHLIKTRGQQVTLRCSPKSGHDTVSWYQQALGQGPQFIFQYYEEEERQRGNFPDRFSGHQFPNYSSELNVNALLLGDSALYLCASSLRDRPQAYEQYFGPGTRLTVT.

This clone has a single count. The chain is built from TRBV4-1 and TRBJ2-7; no definite D call. CDR3 length equals 12 residues. V lost 5 bases and J lost 6, with 11 bases in between. In germline, CDR1 is MGHRA, CDR2 YSYEKL. DNA of the CDR3: TGCGCCAGCAGCTCCGCCCACAGCGAGCAGTACTTC. This translates into CASSSAHSEQYF.

This clone has more than one count but fewer than ten. The sample carries other DNA sequences with the same CDR3. V is TRBV6-1 and J is TRBJ2-2; D uncertain. CDR3 size: 14 residues. Germline V CDR1 and CDR2: MNHNS, SASEGT. V lost 1 base to trimming and J lost 3 bases, with 6 bases between them. The CDR3 reads CASSEGQHTGELFF. The CDR3, as DNA: TGTGCCAGCAGTGAAGGGCAGCACACCGGGGAGCTGTTTTTT.

V is TRBV27 and J is TRBJ2-7; no firm D call. V dropped 3 bases and J dropped 3 bases, with 12 bases sitting between them. The CDR3 is 14 residues long. CDR1 and CDR2 (germline): MNHEY, SMNVEV (reference sequence). In DNA form, the CDR3 reads TGTGCCAGCAGTTTGTTTGGGTCAGACTACGAGCAGTACTTC. Its protein product is CASSLFGSDYEQYF.